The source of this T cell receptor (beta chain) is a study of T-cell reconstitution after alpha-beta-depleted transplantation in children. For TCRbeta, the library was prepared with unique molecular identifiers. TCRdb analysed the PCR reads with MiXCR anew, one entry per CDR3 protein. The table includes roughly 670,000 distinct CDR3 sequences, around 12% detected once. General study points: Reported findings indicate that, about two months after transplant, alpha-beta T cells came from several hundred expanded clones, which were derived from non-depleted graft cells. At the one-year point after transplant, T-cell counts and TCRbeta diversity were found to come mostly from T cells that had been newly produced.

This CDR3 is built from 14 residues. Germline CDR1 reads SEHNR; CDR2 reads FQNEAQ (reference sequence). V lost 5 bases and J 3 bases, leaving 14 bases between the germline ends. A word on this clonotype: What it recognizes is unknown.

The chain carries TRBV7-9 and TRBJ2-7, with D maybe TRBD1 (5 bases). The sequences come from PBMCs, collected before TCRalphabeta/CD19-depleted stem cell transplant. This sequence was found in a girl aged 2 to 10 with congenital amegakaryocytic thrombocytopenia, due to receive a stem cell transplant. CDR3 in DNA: TGTGCCAGCAGCCCCACGTTACAGGACTACGAGCAGTACTTC. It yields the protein CASSPTLQDYEQYF.